What follows describes a single T cell receptor beta chain. Antigen: not known. This sample was included in a study of cytomegalovirus exposure and HLA in healthy donors. Study-wide results and caveats: The study put under 200 TCR beta chains on its list as cytomegalovirus-associated.

Clones were sequenced by immunoSEQ multiplex PCR, and TCRdb holds only the in-frame ones, with some missing. The sample lists a few hundred thousand clones, roughly 89% occurring once. V was trimmed by 1 base and J by 4 bases, leaving 9 bases between them. Germline CDR1 is SGHVS and CDR2 is FNYEAQ. The CDR3 runs 14 residues. This clonotype was sampled from a woman under 30 in good health and CMV-seronegative. The chain couples TRBV7-6 to TRBJ2-3; D possibly corresponds to TRBD1 (5 bases). Sequenced material: PBMCs. CDR3 bases: TGTGCCAGCAGCTTAGGACAGCCCGCAGATACGCAGTATTTT. It translates to CASSLGQPADTQYF. Full variable domain (missing parts from reference TRBV7-6 and TRBJ2-3): GAGVSQSPRYKVTKRGQDVALRCDPISGHVSLYWYRQALGQGPEFLTYFNYEAQQDKSGLPNDRFSAERPEGSISTLTIQRTEQRDSAMYRCASSLGQPADTQYFGPGTRLTVL.